This T cell receptor (beta chain) appears in the sequencing data of a study of blood T cell repertoires in COVID-19. Study in general: COVID-19 samples collected from the United States, Italy and Spain covered acute and convalescent phases. PBMCs, B-cell-depleted T cells, or T cells provided the cDNA or gDNA that made up the material.

Original analysis: How many nucleated cells were present was estimated from reference gene primer amplification. TCRdb's table, derived via immunoSEQ multiplex PCR, lists solely in-frame clones and lacks some. V and J calls and clone size are copied from that table; D and trimming were computed from the DNA. The sample consists of some 340,000 clones, around 83% of them appearing once. The CDR3 spans 14 residues. V was shortened by 0 bases and J by 11 bases, with 16 bases between the two germline ends. From germline, CDR1 is KGHSH and CDR2 LQKENI. The gene calls are TRBV18 and TRBJ1-1, with D uncertain. This clonotype was sampled from a man in his thirties or forties with active or convalescent COVID-19. The sample consisted of peripheral blood. In DNA, the CDR3 is TGTGCCAGCTCACCACCGTTGGACCTTCAGCGGGCTTTCTTT. This gives the protein CASSPPLDLQRAFF.